The entry that follows covers one T cell receptor (beta chain) sequence. Its target is unknown. The record originates from a study of cytomegalovirus exposure and HLA in healthy donors. PCR used 60 Vbeta primers and 13 Jbeta primers. Sequencing used immunoSEQ multiplex PCR; TCRdb keeps in-frame clones, though not all of them. The sample comprises approximately 170,000 clones, approximately 80% of which are singletons, and over 2.5% rests with the top ten. Germline V gene sequence: CDR1 SGHRS, CDR2 YFSETQ. V lost 4 bases to trimming and J lost 4 bases; unmatched junction nucleotides: 15. The CDR3 length is 19 residues. Broader study findings: A prior analysis recorded that most TCR beta V segments were productive about 87% or about 30% of the time. TRBV6-2, TRBV6-3 and other indistinguishable V segments were excluded.

The receptor comes from a woman aged 35 to 49 in good health and CMV-seropositive. V gene TRBV5-1 combines with J gene TRBJ2-6, with 9 bases aligning to TRBD2. Sequenced input: PBMCs. Here the CDR3 reads CASSPFSSSGVRGANVLTF. CDR3 nucleotide sequence: TGCGCCAGCAGCCCGTTCAGTTCTAGCGGGGTGAGGGGGGCCAACGTCCTGACTTTC. The entire variable domain, with the rest obtained from reference TRBV5-1 and TRBJ2-6, is as follows: KAGVTQTPRYLIKTRGQQVTLSCSPISGHRSVSWYQQTPGQGLQFLFEYFSETQRNKGNFPGRFSGRQFSNSRSEMNVSTLELGDSALYLCASSPFSSSGVRGANVLTFGAGSRLTVL.